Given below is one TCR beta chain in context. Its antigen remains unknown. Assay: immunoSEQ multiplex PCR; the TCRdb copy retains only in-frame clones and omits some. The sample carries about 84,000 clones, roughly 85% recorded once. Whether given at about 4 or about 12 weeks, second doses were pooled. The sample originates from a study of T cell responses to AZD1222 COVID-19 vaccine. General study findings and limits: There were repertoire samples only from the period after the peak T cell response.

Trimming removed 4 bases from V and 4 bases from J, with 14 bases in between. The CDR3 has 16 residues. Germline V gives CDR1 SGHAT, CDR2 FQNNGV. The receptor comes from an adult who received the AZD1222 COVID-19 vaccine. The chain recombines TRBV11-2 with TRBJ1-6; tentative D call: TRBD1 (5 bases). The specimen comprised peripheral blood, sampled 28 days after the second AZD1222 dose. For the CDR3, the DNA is TGTGCCAGCAGCTACCGCTGGACACCGTATAATTCACCCCTCCACTTT. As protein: CASSYRWTPYNSPLHF.